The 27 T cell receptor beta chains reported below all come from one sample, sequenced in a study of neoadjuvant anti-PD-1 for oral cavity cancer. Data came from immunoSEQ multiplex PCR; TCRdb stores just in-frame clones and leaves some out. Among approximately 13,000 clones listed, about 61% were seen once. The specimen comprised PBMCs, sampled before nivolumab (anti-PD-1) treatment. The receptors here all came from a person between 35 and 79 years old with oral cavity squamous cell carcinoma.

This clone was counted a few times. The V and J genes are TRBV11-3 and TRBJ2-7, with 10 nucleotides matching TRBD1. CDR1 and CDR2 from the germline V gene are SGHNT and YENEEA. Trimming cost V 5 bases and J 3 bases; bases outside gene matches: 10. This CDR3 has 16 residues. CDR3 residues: CASSHRQGARNYEQYF. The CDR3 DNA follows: TGTGCCAGCAGCCATCGACAGGGGGCTAGAAACTACGAGCAGTACTTC. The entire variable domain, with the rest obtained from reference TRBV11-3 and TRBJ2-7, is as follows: EAGVVQSPRYKIIEKKQPVAFWCNPISGHNTLYWYLQNLGQGPELLIRYENEEAVDDSQLPKDRFSAERLKGVDSTLKIQPAELGDSAVYLCASSHRQGARNYEQYFGPGTRLTVT.

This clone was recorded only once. For the CDR3, the DNA is TGTGCCAGCAGCTTGGCTGGGGGGGTTAACTATGGCTACACCTTC. Amino acids: CASSLAGGVNYGYTF. The rearrangement uses TRBV5-4 and TRBJ1-2, with D possibly TRBD1 on 5 matching bases. The CDR3 loop spans 15 amino acids. CDR1 is SGHNT and CDR2 is YYREEE in the germline V gene (reference sequence). V was shortened by 0 bases and J by 1 base, with 10 bases between the two germline ends.

Here the CDR3 DNA reads TGTGCCATCTCGGAGAGCGATAACATTCAGTACTTC. The encoded protein is CAISESDNIQYF. This rearrangement joins TRBV10-3 to TRBJ2-4, with unresolved D. Per germline, CDR1 ENHRY and CDR2 SYGVKD. V gave up 8 bases and J gave up 7 bases, with 12 bases separating them. CDR3 size: 12 residues.

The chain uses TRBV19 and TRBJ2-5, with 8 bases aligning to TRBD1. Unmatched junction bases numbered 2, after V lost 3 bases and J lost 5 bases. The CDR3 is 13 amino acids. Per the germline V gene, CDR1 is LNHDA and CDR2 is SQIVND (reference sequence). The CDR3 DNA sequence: TGTGCCAGTAGTATCCAGGGGGCTGAGACCCAGTACTTC. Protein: CASSIQGAETQYF.

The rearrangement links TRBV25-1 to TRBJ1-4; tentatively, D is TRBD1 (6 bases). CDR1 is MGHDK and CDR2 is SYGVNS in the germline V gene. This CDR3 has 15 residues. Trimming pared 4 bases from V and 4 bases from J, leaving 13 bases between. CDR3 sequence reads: CASSGQVGNNEKLFF. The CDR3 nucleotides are TGTGCCAGCAGTGGACAGGTGGGGAATAATGAAAAACTGTTTTTT.

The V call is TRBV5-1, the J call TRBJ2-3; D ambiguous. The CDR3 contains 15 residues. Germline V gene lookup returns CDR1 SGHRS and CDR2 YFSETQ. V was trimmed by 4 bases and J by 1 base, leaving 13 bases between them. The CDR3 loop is CASSPNPPGTDTQYF. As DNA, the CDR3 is TGCGCCAGCAGCCCAAACCCCCCGGGCACAGATACGCAGTATTTT.

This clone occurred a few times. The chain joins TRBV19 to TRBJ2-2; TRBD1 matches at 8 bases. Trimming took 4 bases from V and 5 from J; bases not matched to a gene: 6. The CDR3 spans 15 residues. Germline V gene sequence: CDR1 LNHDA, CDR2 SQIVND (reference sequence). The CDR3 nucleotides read TGTGCCAGTAGTAAGGGGACAGGTAAAACCGGGGAGCTGTTTTTT. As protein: CASSKGTGKTGELFF.

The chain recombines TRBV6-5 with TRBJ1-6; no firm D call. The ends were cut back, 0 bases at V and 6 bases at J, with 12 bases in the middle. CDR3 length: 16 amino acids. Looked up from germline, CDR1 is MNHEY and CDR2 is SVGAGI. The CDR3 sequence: CASSYSNGPLNSPLHF. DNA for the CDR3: TGTGCCAGCAGTTACTCGAATGGGCCGCTTAATTCACCCCTCCACTTT.

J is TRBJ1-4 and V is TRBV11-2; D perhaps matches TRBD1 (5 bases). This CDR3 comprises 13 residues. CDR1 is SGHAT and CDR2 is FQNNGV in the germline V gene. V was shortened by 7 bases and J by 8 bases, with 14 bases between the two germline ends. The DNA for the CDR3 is TGTGCCAGCACCCGTACGGGGGGGGAAAAACTGTTTTTT. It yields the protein CASTRTGGEKLFF.

This chain's CDR3 is CASSPRQGKTDTQYF. In nucleotides, the CDR3 is TGTGCCAGCAGCCCCCGACAGGGGAAGACAGATACGCAGTATTTT. The gene calls are TRBV7-2 and TRBJ2-3; 8 bases agree with TRBD1. The CDR3 has 15 residues. The germline V gene encodes CDR1 SGHTA and CDR2 FQGNSA. Unmatched junction bases numbered 7, after V lost 5 bases and J lost 3 bases.

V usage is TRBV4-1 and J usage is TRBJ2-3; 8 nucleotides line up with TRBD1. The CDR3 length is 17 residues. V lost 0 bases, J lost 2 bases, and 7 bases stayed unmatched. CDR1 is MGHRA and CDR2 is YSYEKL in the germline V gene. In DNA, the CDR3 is TGCGCCAGCAGCCAAGATGTGCAGGGGGCGAACACAGATACGCAGTATTTT. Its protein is CASSQDVQGANTDTQYF.

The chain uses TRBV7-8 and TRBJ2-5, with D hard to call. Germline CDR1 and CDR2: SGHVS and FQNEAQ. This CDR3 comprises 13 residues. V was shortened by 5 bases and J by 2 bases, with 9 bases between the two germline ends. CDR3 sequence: CASSPPVQETQYF. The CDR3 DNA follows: TGTGCCAGCAGCCCTCCAGTTCAAGAGACCCAGTACTTC.

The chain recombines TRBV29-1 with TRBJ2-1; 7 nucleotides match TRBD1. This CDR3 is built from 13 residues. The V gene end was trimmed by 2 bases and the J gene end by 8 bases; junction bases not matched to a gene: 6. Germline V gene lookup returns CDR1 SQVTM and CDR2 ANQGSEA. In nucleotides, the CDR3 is TGCAGCGTTGAACAGGGGGTTACGGATGAGCAGTTCTTC. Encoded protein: CSVEQGVTDEQFF.

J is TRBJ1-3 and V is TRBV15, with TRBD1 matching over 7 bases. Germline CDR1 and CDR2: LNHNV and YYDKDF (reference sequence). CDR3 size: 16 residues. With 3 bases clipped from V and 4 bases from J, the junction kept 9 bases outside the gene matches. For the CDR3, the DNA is TGTGCCACCAGCAGGACGAGGCAGGGGGTCGGAAACACCATATATTTT. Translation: CATSRTRQGVGNTIYF.

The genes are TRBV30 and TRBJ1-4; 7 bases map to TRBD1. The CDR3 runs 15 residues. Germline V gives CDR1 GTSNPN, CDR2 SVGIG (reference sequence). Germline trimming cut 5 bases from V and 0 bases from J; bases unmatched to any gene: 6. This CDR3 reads CAWGRQGTTNEKLFF. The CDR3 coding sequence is TGTGCCTGGGGGAGACAGGGCACAACTAATGAAAAACTGTTTTTT.

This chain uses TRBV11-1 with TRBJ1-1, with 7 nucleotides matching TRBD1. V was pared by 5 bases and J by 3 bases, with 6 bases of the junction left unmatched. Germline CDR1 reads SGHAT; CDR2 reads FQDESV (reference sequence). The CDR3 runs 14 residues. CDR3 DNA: TGTGCCAGCAGCCTAAGGGGGCGCGACACTGAAGCTTTCTTT. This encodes CASSLRGRDTEAFF.

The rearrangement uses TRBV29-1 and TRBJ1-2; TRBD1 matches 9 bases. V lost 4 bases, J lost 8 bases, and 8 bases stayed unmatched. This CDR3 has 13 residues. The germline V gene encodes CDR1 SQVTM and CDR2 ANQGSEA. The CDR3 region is CSVAGTGTGGYTF. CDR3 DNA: TGCAGCGTTGCGGGGACAGGGACAGGAGGCTACACCTTC.

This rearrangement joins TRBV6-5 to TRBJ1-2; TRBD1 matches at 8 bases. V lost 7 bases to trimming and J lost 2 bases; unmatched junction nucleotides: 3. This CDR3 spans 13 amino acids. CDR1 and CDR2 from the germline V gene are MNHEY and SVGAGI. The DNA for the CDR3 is TGTGCCAGCAATGGACAGGGCAACTATGGCTACACCTTC. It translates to CASNGQGNYGYTF.

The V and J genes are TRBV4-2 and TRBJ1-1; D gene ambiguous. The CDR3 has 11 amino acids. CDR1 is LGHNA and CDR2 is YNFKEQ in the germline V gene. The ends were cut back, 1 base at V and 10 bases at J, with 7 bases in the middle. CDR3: CASSQASRAFF. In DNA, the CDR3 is TGTGCCAGCAGCCAAGCCAGTAGAGCTTTCTTT.

This CDR3 is CAWSSTVSSSGNTIYF. The CDR3 DNA reads TGTGCCTGGAGTAGTACGGTTTCCTCCTCTGGAAACACCATATATTTT. This chain links TRBV30 with TRBJ1-3; D is uncertain. The CDR3 is 16 residues long. Germline CDR1 reads GTSNPN; CDR2 reads SVGIG (reference sequence). The V end lost 2 bases, the J end lost 0 bases, and 14 bases lay between the germline ends. Together with reference TRBV30 and TRBJ1-3, the CDR3 gives the full variable domain: SQTIHQWPATLVQPVGSPLSLECTVEGTSNPNLYWYRQAAGRGLQLLFYSVGIGQISSEVPQNLSASRPQDRQFILSSKKLLLSDSGFYLCAWSSTVSSSGNTIYFGEGSWLTVV.

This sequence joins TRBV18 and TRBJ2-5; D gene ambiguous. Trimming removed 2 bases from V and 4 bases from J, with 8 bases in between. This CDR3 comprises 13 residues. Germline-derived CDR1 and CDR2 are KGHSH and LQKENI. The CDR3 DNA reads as TGTGCCAGCTCACCAGGGGTTGGAGAGACCCAGTACTTC. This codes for CASSPGVGETQYF. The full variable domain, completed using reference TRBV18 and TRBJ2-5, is NAGVMQNPRHLVRRRGQEARLRCSPMKGHSHVYWYRQLPEEGLKFMVYLQKENIIDESGMPKERFSAEFPKEGPSILRIQQVVRGDSAAYFCASSPGVGETQYFGPGTRLLVL.

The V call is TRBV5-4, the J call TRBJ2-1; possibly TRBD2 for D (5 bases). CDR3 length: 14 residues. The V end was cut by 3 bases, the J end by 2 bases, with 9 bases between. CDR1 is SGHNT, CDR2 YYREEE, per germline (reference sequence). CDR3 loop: CASSSGLTYNEQFF. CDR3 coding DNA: TGTGCCAGCAGCTCCGGACTCACCTACAATGAGCAGTTCTTC.

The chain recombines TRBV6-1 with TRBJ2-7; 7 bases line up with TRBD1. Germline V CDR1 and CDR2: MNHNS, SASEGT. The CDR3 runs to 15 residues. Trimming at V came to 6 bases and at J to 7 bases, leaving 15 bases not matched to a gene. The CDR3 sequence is CASSRGQIIAQEQYF. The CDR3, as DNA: TGTGCCAGCAGCAGGGGACAGATAATTGCTCAGGAGCAGTACTTC.

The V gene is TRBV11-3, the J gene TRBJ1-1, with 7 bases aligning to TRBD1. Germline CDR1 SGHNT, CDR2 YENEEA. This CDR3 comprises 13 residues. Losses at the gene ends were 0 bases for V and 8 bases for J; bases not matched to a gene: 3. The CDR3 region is CASSLETGIEAFF. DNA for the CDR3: TGTGCCAGCAGCTTAGAGACAGGGATAGAAGCTTTCTTT.

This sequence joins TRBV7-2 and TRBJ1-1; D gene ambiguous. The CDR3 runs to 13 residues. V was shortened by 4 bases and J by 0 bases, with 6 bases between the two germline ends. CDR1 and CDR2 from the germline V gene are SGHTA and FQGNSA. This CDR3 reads CASSSGLNTEAFF. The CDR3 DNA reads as TGTGCCAGCAGCTCAGGACTGAACACTGAAGCTTTCTTT.

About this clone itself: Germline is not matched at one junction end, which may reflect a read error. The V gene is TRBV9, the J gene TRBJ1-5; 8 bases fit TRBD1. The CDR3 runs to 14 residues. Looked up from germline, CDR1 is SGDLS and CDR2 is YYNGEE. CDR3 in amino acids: CASSLGTGKQPQHF. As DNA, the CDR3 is TGTGCCAGCAGCTTAGGGACAGGCAAACAGCCCCAGCATTTT.

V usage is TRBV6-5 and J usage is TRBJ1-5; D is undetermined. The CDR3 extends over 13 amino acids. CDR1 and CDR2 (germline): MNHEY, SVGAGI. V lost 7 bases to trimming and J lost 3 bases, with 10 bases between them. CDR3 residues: CASKGGNNQPQHF. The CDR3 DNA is TGTGCCAGCAAAGGAGGGAACAATCAGCCCCAGCATTTT.